What follows is one T cell receptor (beta chain) and its context. Compared with germline, one end of the junction differs, possibly owing to a read error. This sample is part of a study of patients with pleural tuberculosis. The germline V gene has CDR1 MDHEN and CDR2 SYDVKM. The CDR3 contains 16 residues. Via MiXCR, TCRdb re-called the reads, giving one row per CDR3 protein. The sample holds 29,000 or so distinct CDR3 sequences; about a sixth are singletons and the top ten take roughly 3.6%. The sequencing sample was made of peripheral blood. The sequence was collected from a human donor with pleural tuberculosis. The chain is built from TRBV28 and TRBJ1-1; D is possibly TRBD1 (5 bases). The CDR3 protein is CAGSLPRGVLRTEAFF. The CDR3 bases are TGTGCCGGCAGTTTACCTCGGGGGGTATTGAGAACTGAAGCTTTCTTT.